This T cell receptor (beta chain) was sequenced in a study of glioma-infiltrating T cells after dendritic cell vaccination. Sequencing was performed with immunoSEQ multiplex PCR; in TCRdb, only in-frame clones are kept and a portion is missing. The profile covers approximately 90,000 clones, with about 84% appearing a single time and 2.5% to 3% taken by the ten largest. The germline V gene encodes CDR1 LNHNV and CDR2 YYDKDF (reference sequence). V dropped 6 bases and J dropped 3 bases, with 11 bases sitting between them. The CDR3 is made up of 13 amino acids. The material was blood, obtained before dendritic cell vaccination. The rearrangement joins TRBV15 to TRBJ1-1; a weak D match, TRBD1 (5 bases). The receptor's source is a human donor with glioblastoma. The DNA for the CDR3 is TGTGCCACCAGTTTGGGGGGGGACACTGAAGCTTTCTTT. As protein: CATSLGGDTEAFF.